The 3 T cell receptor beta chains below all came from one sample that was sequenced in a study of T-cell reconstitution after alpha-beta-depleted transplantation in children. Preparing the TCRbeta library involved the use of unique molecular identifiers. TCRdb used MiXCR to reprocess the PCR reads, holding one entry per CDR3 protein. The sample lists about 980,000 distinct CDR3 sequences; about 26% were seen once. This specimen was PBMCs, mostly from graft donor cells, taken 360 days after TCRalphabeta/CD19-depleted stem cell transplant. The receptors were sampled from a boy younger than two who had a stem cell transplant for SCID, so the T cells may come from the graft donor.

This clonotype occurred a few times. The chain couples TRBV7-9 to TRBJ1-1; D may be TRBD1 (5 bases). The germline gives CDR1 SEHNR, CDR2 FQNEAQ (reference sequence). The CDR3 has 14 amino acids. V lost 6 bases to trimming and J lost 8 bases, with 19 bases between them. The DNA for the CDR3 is TGTGCCAGCAGGCTCCTGGGCCAAAACAGGGAAGCTTTCTTT. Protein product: CASRLLGQNREAFF.

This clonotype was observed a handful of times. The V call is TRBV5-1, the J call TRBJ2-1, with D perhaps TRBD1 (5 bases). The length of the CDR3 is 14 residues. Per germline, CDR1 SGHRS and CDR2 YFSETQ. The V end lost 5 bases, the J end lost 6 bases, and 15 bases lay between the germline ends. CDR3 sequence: CASRSQGMGNEQFF. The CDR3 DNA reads TGCGCCAGCAGGTCCCAGGGAATGGGCAATGAGCAGTTCTTC.

The CDR3 loop is CASRRGGGTYEQYF. The CDR3 nucleotides read TGCGCCAGCAGACGCGGGGGAGGCACCTACGAGCAGTACTTC. V usage is TRBV5-1 and J usage is TRBJ2-7; 7 nucleotides match TRBD2. From germline, CDR1 is SGHRS and CDR2 YFSETQ. The CDR3 contains 14 residues. V dropped 5 bases and J dropped 2; count of bases not matched to a gene: 7.